This T cell receptor beta chain was observed in a study of T cells in Graves' hyperthyroidism and ophthalmopathy. Germline loops: CDR1 SGHKS, CDR2 YYEKEE (reference sequence). Trimming shortened V by 6 bases and J by 0 bases, and 13 bases separated the two germline ends. This CDR3 is built from 16 residues. Findings and limits, study-wide: Most thyroid clonotypes expanded above 0.001 were also detected in blood.

The sample holds many counts of this clonotype. Its cognate antigen is unknown. Using RNA transcripts as the source, TCR beta CDR3 regions were amplified. The TCR CDR3 was amplified in a first-round RT-PCR using the HTBI primer set. TCRdb reprocessed the multiplex PCR reads with MiXCR, giving one entry per CDR3 protein. The sample lists hundreds of thousands of distinct CDR3 sequences; 35% were seen once. The chain has TRBV5-5 and TRBJ2-6; D is possibly TRBD2 (6 bases). Sequencing input: blood. The receptor comes from a middle-aged woman with Graves' hyperthyroidism. CDR3 sequence (DNA): TGTGCCAGCACCCCGGGGGAAAACTCTGGGGCCAACGTCCTGACTTTC. Amino acids: CASTPGENSGANVLTF.